This T cell receptor beta chain was recorded in a study of CD8 T cells in Susac syndrome. The germline V gene encodes CDR1 SGHDN and CDR2 FVKESK. This CDR3 is 15 amino acids long. V was shortened by 0 bases and J by 5 bases, with 13 bases between the two germline ends. With random hexamers, reverse transcription was performed on about 0.45 to 1 ug of RNA. A single record per CDR3 protein comes from TCRdb applying MiXCR to the immunoSEQ multiplex PCR reads. Of 250,000 or so distinct CDR3 sequences listed, 90% to 95% are singletons. This TCR derives from a human donor with multiple sclerosis. The chain combines TRBV14 with TRBJ2-5, with D unresolved. Specimen: CD4+ T cells from PBMCs. The CDR3 nucleotides are TGTGCCAGCAGCCAAGAGGCAGCCAAACTGGAGACCCAGTACTTC. Translated: CASSQEAAKLETQYF.